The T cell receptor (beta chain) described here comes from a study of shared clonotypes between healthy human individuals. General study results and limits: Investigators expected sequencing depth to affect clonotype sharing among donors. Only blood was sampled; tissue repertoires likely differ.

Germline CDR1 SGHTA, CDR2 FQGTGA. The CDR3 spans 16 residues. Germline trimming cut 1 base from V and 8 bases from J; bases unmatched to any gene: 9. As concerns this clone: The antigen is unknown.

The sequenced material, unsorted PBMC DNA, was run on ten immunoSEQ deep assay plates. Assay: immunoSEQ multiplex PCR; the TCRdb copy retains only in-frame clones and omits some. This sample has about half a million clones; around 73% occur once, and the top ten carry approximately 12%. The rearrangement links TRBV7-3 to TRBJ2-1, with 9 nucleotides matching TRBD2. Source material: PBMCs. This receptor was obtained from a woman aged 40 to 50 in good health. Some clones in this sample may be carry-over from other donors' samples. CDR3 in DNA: TGTGCCAGCAGCTTAAAGGGACTAGCTGATGGCGATGAGCAGTTCTTC. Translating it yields CASSLKGLADGDEQFF.